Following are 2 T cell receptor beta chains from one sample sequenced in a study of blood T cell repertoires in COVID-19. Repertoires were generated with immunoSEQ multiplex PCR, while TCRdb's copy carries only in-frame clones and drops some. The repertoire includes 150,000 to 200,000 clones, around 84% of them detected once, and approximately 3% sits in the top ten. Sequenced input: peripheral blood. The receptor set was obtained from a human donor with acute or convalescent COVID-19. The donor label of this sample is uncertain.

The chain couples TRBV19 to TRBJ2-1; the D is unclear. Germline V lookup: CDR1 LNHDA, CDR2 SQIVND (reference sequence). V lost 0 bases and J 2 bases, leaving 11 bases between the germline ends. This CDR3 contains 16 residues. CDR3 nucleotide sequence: TGTGCCAGTAGTATAGACCCGACAAATACCTACAATGAGCAGTTCTTC. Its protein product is CASSIDPTNTYNEQFF.

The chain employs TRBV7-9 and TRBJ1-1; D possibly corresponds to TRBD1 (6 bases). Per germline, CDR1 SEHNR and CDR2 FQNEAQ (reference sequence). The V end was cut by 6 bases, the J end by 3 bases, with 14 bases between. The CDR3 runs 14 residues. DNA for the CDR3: TGTGCCAGCAGTTTGGGACACAGAGACACTGAAGCTTTCTTT. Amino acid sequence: CASSLGHRDTEAFF.